The 14 T cell receptor beta chains reported below all come from one sample, sequenced in a study of OX40 agonist ivuxolimab in advanced cancers. The table came from immunoSEQ multiplex PCR; TCRdb's copy has only in-frame clones and leaves some out. The sample yields tens of thousands of clones, about 91% seen once. The sample in question was CD4+ or CD8+ T cells sorted from blood, obtained in a trial of the OX40 agonist ivuxolimab. These receptors all stem from an adult with an advanced solid tumor such as melanoma, head and neck, liver or kidney cancer.

The rearrangement joins TRBV5-4 to TRBJ2-3; perhaps D is TRBD1 or TRBD2 (7 bases each). Trimming stripped 3 bases from V and 1 base from J, with 15 bases between. CDR1 and CDR2 from the germline V gene are SGHNT and YYREEE (reference sequence). This CDR3 contains 16 residues. Here the CDR3 DNA reads TGTGCCAGCAGCTCGGACCCAGGGGGGGGCACAGATACGCAGTATTTT. Amino acids: CASSSDPGGGTDTQYF.

Here the CDR3 reads CASSYGLGFSNEQFF. Here the CDR3 DNA reads TGTGCCAGCAGCTACGGACTGGGTTTTAGCAATGAGCAGTTCTTC. The chain carries TRBV5-5 and TRBJ2-1; D is possibly TRBD2 (5 bases). CDR1 and CDR2 (germline): SGHKS, YYEKEE (reference sequence). The CDR3 sequence is 15 residues long. V lost 3 bases to trimming and J lost 6 bases, with 16 bases between them.

The chain recombines TRBV19 with TRBJ2-7, with D unresolved. The germline gives CDR1 LNHDA, CDR2 SQIVND (reference sequence). This CDR3 contains 17 residues. V was trimmed by 5 bases and J by 3 bases, leaving 23 bases between them. The CDR3: CASSYQTDPDIYYEQYF. CDR3 nucleotides: TGTGCCAGTAGTTACCAAACCGACCCAGACATCTACTACGAGCAGTACTTC.

The chain is built from TRBV25-1 and TRBJ1-4; a possible D gene is TRBD1 (6 bases). There are 15 residues in the CDR3. With 7 bases removed from V and 3 bases from J, the gap between germline ends came to 15 bases. CDR1 and CDR2 from the germline V gene are MGHDK and SYGVNS. The CDR3 DNA reads TGTGCCAGCAAACAGGGCGCGAAGGCTAATGAAAAACTGTTTTTT. This codes for CASKQGAKANEKLFF.

This chain joins TRBV11-3 and TRBJ1-1; no definite D call. CDR3 length: 13 residues. Trimming stripped 3 bases from V and 1 base from J, with 6 bases between. Germline V gene lookup returns CDR1 SGHNT and CDR2 YENEEA. CDR3 protein: CASSFSENTEAFF. The DNA of the CDR3 is TGTGCCAGCAGCTTCTCTGAGAACACTGAAGCTTTCTTT.

V gene TRBV6-1 combines with J gene TRBJ1-5; 8 positions match TRBD1. The germline V gene encodes CDR1 MNHNS and CDR2 SASEGT. The length of the CDR3 is 13 residues. Trimming at V came to 6 bases and at J to 2 bases, leaving 0 bases not matched to a gene. CDR3 region: CASRGQGNQPQHF. Written as DNA, the CDR3 is TGTGCCAGCAGGGGACAGGGCAATCAGCCCCAGCATTTT.

The rearrangement joins TRBV19 to TRBJ2-7, with TRBD2 identical over 13 bases. Per the germline V gene, CDR1 is LNHDA and CDR2 is SQIVND (reference sequence). The CDR3 contains 18 residues. V was clipped by 3 bases and J by 6 bases; unmatched bases: 14. The CDR3 protein is CASSMPRLAGGARVEQYF. As DNA, the CDR3 is TGTGCCAGTAGTATGCCGAGACTAGCGGGAGGTGCGAGAGTCGAGCAGTACTTC. Looking up the rest from reference TRBV19 and TRBJ2-7 gives the full variable domain: DGGITQSPKYLFRKEGQNVTLSCEQNLNHDAMYWYRQDPGQGLRLIYYSQIVNDFQKGDIAEGYSVSREKKESFPLTVTSAQKNPTAFYLCASSMPRLAGGARVEQYFGPGTRLTVT.

The chain couples TRBV9 to TRBJ2-2; perhaps D is TRBD1 or TRBD2 (5 bases each). Trimming cost V 1 base and J 0 bases, with 10 bases left between them. Germline-derived CDR1 and CDR2 are SGDLS and YYNGEE. The CDR3 extends over 16 amino acids. CDR3 in amino acids: CASSVQGRSNTGELFF. The CDR3 region has the DNA TGTGCCAGCAGCGTACAGGGACGTTCGAACACCGGGGAGCTGTTTTTT.

With respect to this clone: The sample carries other DNA sequences with the same CDR3. This chain joins TRBV19 and TRBJ1-5, with 8 bases lining up with TRBD1. In germline, CDR1 is LNHDA, CDR2 SQIVND (reference sequence). The CDR3 contains 14 residues. The junction had 4 bases not matched to a gene; V was cut back by 5 bases and J by 4 bases. CDR3 bases: TGTGCCAGTAGTGGGACAGGAGGGAATCAGCCCCAGCATTTT. Translating it yields CASSGTGGNQPQHF.

J is TRBJ2-5 and V is TRBV29-1, with unresolved D. This CDR3 spans 11 amino acids. The V and J ends lost 4 bases and 3 bases respectively, with 6 bases between them. Germline CDR1 is SQVTM and CDR2 is ANQGSEA. The CDR3 region is CSVGYKETQYF. The CDR3 DNA is TGCAGCGTTGGGTATAAAGAGACCCAGTACTTC.

The chain links TRBV19 to TRBJ1-2, with D possibly TRBD1 on 5 matching bases. Germline values: CDR1 LNHDA, CDR2 SQIVND (reference sequence). V lost 7 bases to trimming and J lost 9 bases, with 21 bases between them. The CDR3 extends over 14 amino acids. CDR3 protein: CASNLQVGMRSYTF. CDR3 nucleotide sequence: TGTGCCAGTAATCTACAGGTAGGGATGAGGAGCTACACCTTC.

The chain recombines TRBV5-1 with TRBJ1-1; no firm D call. Germline CDR1 reads SGHRS; CDR2 reads YFSETQ. The germline V and J ends were trimmed by 3 bases and 1 base, with 13 bases remaining between them. The CDR3 totals 15 residues. CDR3 loop: CASSSDGLRNTEAFF. As DNA, the CDR3 is TGCGCCAGCAGCTCCGACGGTCTTAGGAACACTGAAGCTTTCTTT.

This chain uses TRBV5-4 with TRBJ2-3; TRBD2 matches 11 bases. The V gene end was trimmed by 0 bases and the J gene end by 0 bases; junction bases not matched to a gene: 3. Germline-derived CDR1 and CDR2 are SGHNT and YYREEE (reference sequence). The CDR3 is 17 residues long. CDR3 in DNA: TGTGCCAGCAGCTTGGCCCTAGCGGGAGGAAGCACAGATACGCAGTATTTT. It codes for CASSLALAGGSTDTQYF.

In its sample, this clone was seen once. J is TRBJ1-5 and V is TRBV19; D not resolved. V lost 1 base to trimming and J lost 3 bases, with 13 bases between them. Germline V gives CDR1 LNHDA, CDR2 SQIVND (reference sequence). The CDR3 length is 16 residues. In DNA, the CDR3 is TGTGCCAGTAGTATAGCATTTAGGCAGCACAATCAGCCCCAGCATTTT. It specifies CASSIAFRQHNQPQHF.